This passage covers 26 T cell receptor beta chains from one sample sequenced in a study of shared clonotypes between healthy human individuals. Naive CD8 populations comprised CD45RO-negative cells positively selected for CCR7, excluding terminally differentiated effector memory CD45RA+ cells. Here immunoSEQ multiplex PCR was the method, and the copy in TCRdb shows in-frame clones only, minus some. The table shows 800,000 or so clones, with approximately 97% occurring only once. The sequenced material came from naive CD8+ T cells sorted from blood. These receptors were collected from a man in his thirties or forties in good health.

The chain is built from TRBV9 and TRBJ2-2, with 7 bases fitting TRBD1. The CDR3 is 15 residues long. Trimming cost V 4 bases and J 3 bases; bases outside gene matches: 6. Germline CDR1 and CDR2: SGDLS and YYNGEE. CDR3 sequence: CASSPGTVDTGELFF. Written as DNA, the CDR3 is TGTGCCAGCAGCCCCGGGACAGTCGACACCGGGGAGCTGTTTTTT.

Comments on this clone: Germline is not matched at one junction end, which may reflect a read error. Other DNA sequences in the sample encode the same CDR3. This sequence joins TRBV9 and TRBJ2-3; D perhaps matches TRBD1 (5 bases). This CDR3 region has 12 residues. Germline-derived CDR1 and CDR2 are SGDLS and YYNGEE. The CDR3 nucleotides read TGTGCCAGCAGTGTAGGGGCAGATACGCAGTATTTT. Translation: CASSVGADTQYF.

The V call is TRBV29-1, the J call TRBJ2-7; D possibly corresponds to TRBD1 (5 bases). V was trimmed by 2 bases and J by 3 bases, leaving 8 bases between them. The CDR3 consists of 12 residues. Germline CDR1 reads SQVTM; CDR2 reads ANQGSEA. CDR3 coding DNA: TGCAGCGTTGAAACAGGCCGCTACGAGCAGTACTTC. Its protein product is CSVETGRYEQYF.

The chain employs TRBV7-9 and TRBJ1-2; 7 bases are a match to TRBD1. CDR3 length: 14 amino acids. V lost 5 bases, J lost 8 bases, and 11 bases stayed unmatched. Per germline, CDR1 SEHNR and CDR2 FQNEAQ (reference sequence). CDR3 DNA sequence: TGTGCCAGCAGCCCACTGGGAGTGGACAGGGGCTACACCTTC. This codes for CASSPLGVDRGYTF.

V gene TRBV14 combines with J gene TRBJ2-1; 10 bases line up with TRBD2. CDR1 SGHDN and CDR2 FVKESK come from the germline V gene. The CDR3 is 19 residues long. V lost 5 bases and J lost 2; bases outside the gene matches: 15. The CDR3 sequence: CASSSKVVAGGTAYNEQFF. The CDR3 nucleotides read TGTGCCAGCAGCTCCAAGGTAGTAGCGGGAGGTACCGCCTACAATGAGCAGTTCTTC.

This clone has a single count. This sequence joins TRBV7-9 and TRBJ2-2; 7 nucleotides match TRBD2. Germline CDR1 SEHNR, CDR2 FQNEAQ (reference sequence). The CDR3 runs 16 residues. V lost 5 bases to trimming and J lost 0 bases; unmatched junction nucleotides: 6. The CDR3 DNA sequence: TGTGCCAGCAGCGACTATCTAGCGGCGAACACCGGGGAGCTGTTTTTT. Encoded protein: CASSDYLAANTGELFF.

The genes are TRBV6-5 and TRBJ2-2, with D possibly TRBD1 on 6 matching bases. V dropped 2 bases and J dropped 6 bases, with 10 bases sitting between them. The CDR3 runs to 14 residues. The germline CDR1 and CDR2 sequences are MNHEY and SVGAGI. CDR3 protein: CASSYQGLAGELFF. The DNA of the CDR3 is TGTGCCAGCAGTTACCAGGGGCTCGCCGGGGAGCTGTTTTTT.

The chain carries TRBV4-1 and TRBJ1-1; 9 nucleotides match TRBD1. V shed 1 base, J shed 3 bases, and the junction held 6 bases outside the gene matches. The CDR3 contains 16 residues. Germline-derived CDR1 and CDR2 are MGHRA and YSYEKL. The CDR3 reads CASSQGQGVIYTEAFF. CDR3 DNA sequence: TGCGCCAGCAGCCAAGGACAGGGGGTGATCTACACTGAAGCTTTCTTT.

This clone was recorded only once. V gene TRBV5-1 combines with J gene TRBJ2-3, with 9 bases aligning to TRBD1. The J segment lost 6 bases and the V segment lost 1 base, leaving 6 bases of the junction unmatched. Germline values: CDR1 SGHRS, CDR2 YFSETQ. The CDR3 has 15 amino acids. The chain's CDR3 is CASSLTGGASDTQYF. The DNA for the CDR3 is TGCGCCAGCAGCTTGACAGGGGGCGCGTCGGATACGCAGTATTTT.

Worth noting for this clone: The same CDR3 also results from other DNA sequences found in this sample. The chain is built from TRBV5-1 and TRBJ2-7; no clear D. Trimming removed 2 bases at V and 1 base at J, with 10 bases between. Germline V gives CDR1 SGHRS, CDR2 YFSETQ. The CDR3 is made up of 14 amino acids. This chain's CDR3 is CASSLRAGSYEQYF. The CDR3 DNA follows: TGCGCCAGCAGCTTACGGGCTGGGTCCTACGAGCAGTACTTC.

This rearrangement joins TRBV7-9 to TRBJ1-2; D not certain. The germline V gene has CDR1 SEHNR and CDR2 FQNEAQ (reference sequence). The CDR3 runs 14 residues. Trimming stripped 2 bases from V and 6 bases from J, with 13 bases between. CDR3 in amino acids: CASSLLYRTDGYTF. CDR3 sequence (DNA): TGTGCCAGCAGCTTATTATACAGAACAGATGGCTACACCTTC. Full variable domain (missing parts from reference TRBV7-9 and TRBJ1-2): DTGVSQNPRHKITKRGQNVTFRCDPISEHNRLYWYRQTLGQGPEFLTYFQNEAQLEKSRLLSDRFSAERPKGSFSTLEIQRTEQGDSAMYLCASSLLYRTDGYTFGSGTRLTVV.

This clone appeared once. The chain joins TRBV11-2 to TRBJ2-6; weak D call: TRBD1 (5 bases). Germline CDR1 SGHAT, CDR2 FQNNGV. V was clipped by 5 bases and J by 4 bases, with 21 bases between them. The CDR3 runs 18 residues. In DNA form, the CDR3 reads TGTGCCAGCAGCCCCTTGGCAGGGTCCAGGCGAGGGGCCAACGTCCTGACTTTC. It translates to CASSPLAGSRRGANVLTF.

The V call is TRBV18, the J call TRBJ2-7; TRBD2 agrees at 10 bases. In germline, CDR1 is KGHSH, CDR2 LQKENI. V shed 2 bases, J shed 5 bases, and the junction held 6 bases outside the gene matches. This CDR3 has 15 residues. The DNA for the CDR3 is TGTGCCAGCTCACCAGCAGCGGGAGGGGAAAACGAGCAGTACTTC. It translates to CASSPAAGGENEQYF.

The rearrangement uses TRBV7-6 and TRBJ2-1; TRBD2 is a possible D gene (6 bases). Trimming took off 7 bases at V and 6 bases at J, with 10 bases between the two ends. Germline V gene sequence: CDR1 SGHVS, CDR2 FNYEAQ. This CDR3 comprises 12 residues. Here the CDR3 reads CASTGTSNEQFF. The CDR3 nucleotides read TGTGCCAGCACCGGGACTTCCAATGAGCAGTTCTTC.

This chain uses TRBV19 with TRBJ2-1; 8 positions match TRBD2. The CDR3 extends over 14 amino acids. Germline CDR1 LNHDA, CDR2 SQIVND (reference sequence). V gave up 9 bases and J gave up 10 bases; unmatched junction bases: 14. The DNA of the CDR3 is TGTGCCAGCCGGGGGGGTCGGCTAGCGGCCGAGCAGTTCTTC. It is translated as CASRGGRLAAEQFF.

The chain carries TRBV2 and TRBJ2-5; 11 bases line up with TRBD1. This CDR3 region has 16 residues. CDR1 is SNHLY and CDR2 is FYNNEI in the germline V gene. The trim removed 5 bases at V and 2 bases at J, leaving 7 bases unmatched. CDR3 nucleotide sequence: TGTGCCAGCAGTAGAGGGACAGGGGGTTTGCAAGAGACCCAGTACTTC. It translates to CASSRGTGGLQETQYF. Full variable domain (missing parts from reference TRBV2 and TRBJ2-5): EPEVTQTPSHQVTQMGQEVILRCVPISNHLYFYWYRQILGQKVEFLVSFYNNEISEKSEIFDDQFSVERPDGSNFTLKIRSTKLEDSAMYFCASSRGTGGLQETQYFGPGTRLLVL.

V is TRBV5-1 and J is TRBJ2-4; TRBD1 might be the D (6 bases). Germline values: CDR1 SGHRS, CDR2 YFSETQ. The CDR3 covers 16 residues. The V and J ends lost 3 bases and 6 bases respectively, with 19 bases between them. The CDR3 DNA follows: TGCGCCAGCAGCTCAACAGGGTGGCCGGAGCGAAACATTCAGTACTTC. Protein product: CASSSTGWPERNIQYF.

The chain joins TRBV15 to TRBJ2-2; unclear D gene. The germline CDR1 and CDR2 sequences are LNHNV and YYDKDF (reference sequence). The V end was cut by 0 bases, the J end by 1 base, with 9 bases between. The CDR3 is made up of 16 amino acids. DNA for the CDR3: TGTGCCACCAGCAGAGAGAACGGCATGAACACCGGGGAGCTGTTTTTT. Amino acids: CATSRENGMNTGELFF.

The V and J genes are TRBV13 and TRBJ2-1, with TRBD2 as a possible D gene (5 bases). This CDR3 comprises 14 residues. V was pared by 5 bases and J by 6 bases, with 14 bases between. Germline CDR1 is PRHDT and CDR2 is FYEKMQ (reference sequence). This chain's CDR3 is CASSVRTGSNEQFF. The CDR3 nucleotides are TGTGCCAGCAGCGTAAGGACGGGGAGCAATGAGCAGTTCTTC. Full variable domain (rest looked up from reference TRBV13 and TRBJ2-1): AAGVIQSPRHLIKEKRETATLKCYPIPRHDTVYWYQQGPGQDPQFLISFYEKMQSDKGSIPDRFSAQQFSDYHSELNMSSLELGDSALYFCASSVRTGSNEQFFGPGTRLTVL.

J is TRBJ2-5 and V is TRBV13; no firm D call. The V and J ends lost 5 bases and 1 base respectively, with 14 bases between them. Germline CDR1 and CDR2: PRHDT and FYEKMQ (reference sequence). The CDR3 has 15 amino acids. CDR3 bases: TGTGCCAGCAGCATTAACGTCGAAGCCCAAGAGACCCAGTACTTC. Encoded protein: CASSINVEAQETQYF. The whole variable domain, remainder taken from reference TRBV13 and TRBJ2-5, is AAGVIQSPRHLIKEKRETATLKCYPIPRHDTVYWYQQGPGQDPQFLISFYEKMQSDKGSIPDRFSAQQFSDYHSELNMSSLELGDSALYFCASSINVEAQETQYFGPGTRLLVL.

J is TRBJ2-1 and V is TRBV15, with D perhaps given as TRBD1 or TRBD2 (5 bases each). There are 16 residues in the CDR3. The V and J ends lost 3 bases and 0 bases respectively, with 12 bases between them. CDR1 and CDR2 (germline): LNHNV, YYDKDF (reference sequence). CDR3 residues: CATSSPGAASYNEQFF. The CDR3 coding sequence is TGTGCCACCAGCAGCCCCGGGGCAGCCTCCTACAATGAGCAGTTCTTC.

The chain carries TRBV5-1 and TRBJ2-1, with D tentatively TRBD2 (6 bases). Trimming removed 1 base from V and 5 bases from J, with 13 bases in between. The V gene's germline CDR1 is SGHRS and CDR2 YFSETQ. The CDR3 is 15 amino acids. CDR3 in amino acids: CASSLSGERHNEQFF. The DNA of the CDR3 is TGCGCCAGCAGCTTGTCGGGGGAGCGGCACAATGAGCAGTTCTTC. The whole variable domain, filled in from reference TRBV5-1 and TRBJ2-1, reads KAGVTQTPRYLIKTRGQQVTLSCSPISGHRSVSWYQQTPGQGLQFLFEYFSETQRNKGNFPGRFSGRQFSNSRSEMNVSTLELGDSALYLCASSLSGERHNEQFFGPGTRLTVL.

CDR3 residues: CASSEAEGVGTDTQYF. The CDR3 DNA follows: TGTGCCAGCAGTGAAGCGGAAGGAGTGGGCACAGATACGCAGTATTTT. The V gene is TRBV27, the J gene TRBJ2-3; perhaps TRBD2 as D (5 bases). The CDR3 spans 16 residues. The ends were cut back, 5 bases at V and 1 base at J, with 16 bases in the middle. CDR1 and CDR2 (germline): MNHEY, SMNVEV (reference sequence).

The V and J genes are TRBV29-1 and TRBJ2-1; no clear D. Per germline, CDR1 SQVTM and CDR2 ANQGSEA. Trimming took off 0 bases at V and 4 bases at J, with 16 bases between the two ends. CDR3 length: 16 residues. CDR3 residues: CSVEDPSLGLYNEQFF. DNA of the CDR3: TGCAGCGTTGAAGATCCTTCGCTCGGGCTATACAATGAGCAGTTCTTC.

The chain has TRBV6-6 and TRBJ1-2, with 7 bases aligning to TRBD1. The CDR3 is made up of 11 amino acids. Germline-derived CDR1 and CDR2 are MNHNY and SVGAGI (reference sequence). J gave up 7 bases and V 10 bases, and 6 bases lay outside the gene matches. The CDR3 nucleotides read TGTGCCACCTCGACAGGGATTGGCTACACCTTC. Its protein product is CATSTGIGYTF.

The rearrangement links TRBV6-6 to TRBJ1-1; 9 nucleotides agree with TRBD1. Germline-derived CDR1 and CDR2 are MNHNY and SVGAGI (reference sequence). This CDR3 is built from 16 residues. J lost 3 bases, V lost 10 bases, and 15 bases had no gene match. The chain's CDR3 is CATYPGTGFSDTEAFF. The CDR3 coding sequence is TGTGCCACCTACCCCGGGACAGGGTTTTCGGACACTGAAGCTTTCTTT.